This T cell receptor beta chain was recorded in a study of preoperative IRX-2 immunotherapy in early breast cancer. Produced via immunoSEQ multiplex PCR; TCRdb's table is partial and in-frame only. The sample records some 5,100 clones, less than 70% being singletons. Treatment here: preoperative locoregional IRX-2 cytokine immunotherapy. CDR3 length: 16 residues. The V gene's germline CDR1 is SGHNT and CDR2 YENEEA. The V segment lost 5 bases and the J segment 3 bases; nucleotides outside the gene matches: 7. The receptor was derived from a human donor with breast cancer. The V call is TRBV11-3, the J call TRBJ2-1; TRBD2 matches 10 bases. This specimen consisted of tumor tissue, obtained before IRX-2 immunotherapy. The CDR3 spells CASSPTGTSDYNEQFF. CDR3 DNA: TGTGCCAGCAGCCCAACCGGGACTAGCGACTACAATGAGCAGTTCTTC.